One and the same sample provided the 23 T cell receptor beta chains below, sequenced in a study of T cells in Graves' hyperthyroidism and ophthalmopathy. TCR beta CDR3 regions were amplified from RNA. A set of HTBI primers served as the primers for a first-round RT-PCR of the TCR CDR3. Each CDR3 protein is one row after TCRdb ran MiXCR on the multiplex PCR reads. The sample has some 560,000 distinct CDR3 sequences; around a sixth are singletons. The sample taken for sequencing was blood. All receptors come from a woman in her 30s with Graves' hyperthyroidism.

Ten or more counts support this clonotype. This sequence joins TRBV28 and TRBJ1-4, with a possible D match to TRBD1 (6 bases). This CDR3 region has 16 residues. Per the germline V gene, CDR1 is MDHEN and CDR2 is SYDVKM. Trimming cost V 6 bases and J 6 bases, with 20 bases left between them. CDR3 amino acids: CASSAQAGVLDEKLFF. The DNA of the CDR3 is TGTGCCAGCAGCGCCCAGGCAGGGGTTTTGGATGAAAAACTGTTTTTT.

Only a few counts were recorded for this clonotype. The V and J genes are TRBV5-1 and TRBJ2-1; D may be TRBD1 (6 bases). The CDR3 is 14 residues long. The germline V gene encodes CDR1 SGHRS and CDR2 YFSETQ. Trimming stripped 4 bases from V and 9 bases from J, with 17 bases between. CDR3 DNA sequence: TGCGCCAGCAGCCCATCCACAGGGCTCGGTGAGCAGTTCTTC. Its protein is CASSPSTGLGEQFF.

The chain uses TRBV19 and TRBJ1-1; TRBD1 matches at 9 bases. Trimming removed 3 bases from V and 1 base from J; junction bases left unmatched: 3. CDR1 and CDR2 (germline): LNHDA, SQIVND (reference sequence). This CDR3 has 15 residues. The DNA of the CDR3 is TGTGCCAGTAGTATCTCGGACAGGGGGAACACTGAAGCTTTCTTT. Its protein is CASSISDRGNTEAFF.

The chain has TRBV4-1 and TRBJ2-2; no clear D gene. Looked up from germline, CDR1 is MGHRA and CDR2 is YSYEKL. V lost 3 bases, J lost 4 bases, and 12 bases lay in between. The CDR3 has 15 residues. CDR3 nucleotides: TGCGCCAGCAGCCACCCGGCTACGGGCACCGGGGAGCTGTTTTTT. Translation gives CASSHPATGTGELFF.

This clonotype has just a few counts. This chain joins TRBV5-1 and TRBJ2-5; 7 nucleotides agree with TRBD1. This CDR3 spans 15 amino acids. Unmatched junction bases numbered 11, after V lost 4 bases and J lost 5 bases. The germline CDR1 and CDR2 sequences are SGHRS and YFSETQ. In DNA, the CDR3 is TGCGCCAGCAGCAGAGTGACAGGGTCGGGGGAGACCCAGTACTTC. The encoded protein is CASSRVTGSGETQYF. The complete variable domain, with remaining parts taken from reference TRBV5-1 and TRBJ2-5, reads KAGVTQTPRYLIKTRGQQVTLSCSPISGHRSVSWYQQTPGQGLQFLFEYFSETQRNKGNFPGRFSGRQFSNSRSEMNVSTLELGDSALYLCASSRVTGSGETQYFGPGTRLLVL.

This clonotype was seen a few times. The V and J genes are TRBV25-1 and TRBJ2-1; 8 bases agree with TRBD2. The CDR3 totals 14 residues. J was trimmed by 9 bases and V by 3 bases; bases with no gene match: 7. Germline loops: CDR1 MGHDK, CDR2 SYGVNS. CDR3 bases: TGTGCCAGCAGTGACGTGACTAGCGTTGGTGAGCAGTTCTTC. Protein sequence: CASSDVTSVGEQFF.

This clonotype was seen a handful of times. V gene TRBV5-1 combines with J gene TRBJ2-2; D uncertain. Trimming took 2 bases from V and 10 from J, leaving 12 bases between them. This CDR3 comprises 13 residues. Germline assignment: CDR1 SGHRS and CDR2 YFSETQ. CDR3 coding DNA: TGCGCCAGCAGCTTTAGCTTTTCTAAGGAGCTGTTTTTT. It codes for CASSFSFSKELFF.

CDR3 nucleotide sequence: TGTGCCAGCAGCCGAAAACCCCCCCAGAACACTGAAGCTTTCTTT. The encoded protein is CASSRKPPQNTEAFF. The J gene is TRBJ1-1, the V gene TRBV4-2; D unresolved. The germline V gene has CDR1 LGHNA and CDR2 YNFKEQ. The germline V and J ends were trimmed by 4 bases and 1 base, with 13 bases remaining between them. There are 15 residues in the CDR3.

This clonotype occurred many times. The DNA for the CDR3 is TGTGCCAGCGGCCGCTCCGGGACACAAAACAATGAGCAGTTCTTC. It yields the protein CASGRSGTQNNEQFF. The chain recombines TRBV28 with TRBJ2-1; a weak D match, TRBD1 (6 bases). Germline CDR1 is MDHEN and CDR2 is SYDVKM. CDR3 size: 15 residues. Trimming pared 8 bases from V and 5 bases from J, leaving 19 bases between.

There are many counts of this clonotype. The chain carries TRBV6-5 and TRBJ2-7; D possibly corresponds to TRBD2 (6 bases). This CDR3 region has 16 residues. From germline, CDR1 is MNHEY and CDR2 SVGAGI. The ends were cut back, 2 bases at V and 7 bases at J, with 21 bases in the middle. This CDR3 reads CASSYRTLGGFGEQYF. CDR3 bases: TGTGCCAGCAGTTACAGGACACTTGGAGGGTTTGGAGAGCAGTACTTC.

In this sample, this clonotype turned up many times. The chain is built from TRBV2 and TRBJ1-2, with a tentative D call TRBD1 (5 bases). The germline V gene has CDR1 SNHLY and CDR2 FYNNEI. The CDR3 covers 12 residues. Trimming cost V 8 bases and J 2 bases, with 9 bases left between them. The CDR3 coding sequence is TGTGCCAGCTACAGGAAAAACTATGGCTACACCTTC. This encodes CASYRKNYGYTF.

This clonotype has at least ten counts. This CDR3 is CASSEQPSGTYEQYF. For the CDR3, the DNA is TGTGCCAGCAGTGAACAGCCTAGCGGGACCTACGAGCAGTACTTC. The chain couples TRBV2 to TRBJ2-7; 9 bases align to TRBD2. This CDR3 comprises 15 residues. Looked up from germline, CDR1 is SNHLY and CDR2 is FYNNEI. After removal of 2 bases from V and 2 bases from J, the junction contained 4 bases not matched to a gene. Based on the CDR3 plus reference TRBV2 and TRBJ2-7, the full variable domain is EPEVTQTPSHQVTQMGQEVILRCVPISNHLYFYWYRQILGQKVEFLVSFYNNEISEKSEIFDDQFSVERPDGSNFTLKIRSTKLEDSAMYFCASSEQPSGTYEQYFGPGTRLTVT.

Details on this clonotype: The CDR3 does not close with the conserved phenylalanine or tryptophan, likely indicating a read error. The chain has TRBV7-2 and TRBJ1-5; 7 nucleotides agree with TRBD1. The CDR3 is 16 residues long. V was clipped by 5 bases and J by 6 bases; unmatched bases: 13. CDR1 is SGHTA and CDR2 is FQGNSA in the germline V gene. The CDR3 bases are TGTGCCAGCAGCCTTACAGGGGAGAGGTTGGGTCAGCCCCAGCATCTT. Translating it yields CASSLTGERLGQPQHL.

The rearrangement uses TRBV19 and TRBJ2-2; possibly TRBD2 for D (5 bases). The germline V gene has CDR1 LNHDA and CDR2 SQIVND (reference sequence). This CDR3 has 13 amino acids. Trimming shortened V by 4 bases and J by 5 bases, and 8 bases separated the two germline ends. CDR3 coding DNA: TGTGCCAGTAGTAACCCGGGGACCGGGGAGCTGTTTTTT. This encodes CASSNPGTGELFF.

This clonotype was detected many times. This rearrangement joins TRBV6-2 or TRBV6-3 to TRBJ1-1; maybe TRBD1 (5 bases). V was cut by 5 bases and J by 7 bases, with 23 bases left in between. Germline V gene lookup returns CDR1 MNHEY and CDR2 SVGEGT. This CDR3 region has 16 residues. The CDR3 nucleotides are TGTGCCAGCAGTCCCGGACTCGGGGGTTCCTTGGATGAAGCTTTCTTT. Amino acid sequence: CASSPGLGGSLDEAFF.

This clonotype has a handful of counts. The genes are TRBV19 and TRBJ2-4; no clear D. This CDR3 is built from 12 residues. CDR1 and CDR2 (germline): LNHDA, SQIVND (reference sequence). The germline V and J ends were trimmed by 7 bases and 3 bases, with 7 bases remaining between them. The CDR3 DNA reads as TGTGCCAGTAATTCGGGCAAAAACATTCAGTACTTC. As protein: CASNSGKNIQYF.

Ten or more counts support this clonotype. J is TRBJ1-5 and V is TRBV18; no definite D call. CDR3 size: 13 residues. Trimming removed 4 bases at V and 5 bases at J, with 9 bases between. Looked up from germline, CDR1 is KGHSH and CDR2 is LQKENI. The CDR3 sequence is CASSLVVDQPQHF. Written as DNA, the CDR3 is TGTGCCAGCTCACTAGTGGTGGATCAGCCCCAGCATTTT.

On this clonotype: A much bigger clone sits one base away, suggesting this may be a read error. The chain recombines TRBV18 with TRBJ2-7; D gene unclear. The V and J ends lost 3 bases and 3 bases respectively, with 9 bases between them. Germline lookup yields CDR1 KGHSH and CDR2 LQKENI. CDR3 length: 13 amino acids. CDR3 amino acids: CASSPTADYEQYF. CDR3 in DNA: TGTGCCAGCTCACCGACCGCCGACTACGAGCAGTACTTC.

This clonotype was counted ten times or more. The J gene is TRBJ2-7, the V gene TRBV11-2, with D possibly TRBD1 on 5 matching bases. The CDR3 covers 13 residues. CDR1 and CDR2 from the germline V gene are SGHAT and FQNNGV. V lost 6 bases to trimming and J lost 2 bases, with 11 bases between them. The CDR3 protein is CASRPQGTYEQYF. In DNA form, the CDR3 reads TGTGCCAGCAGGCCCCAGGGAACCTACGAGCAGTACTTC. Drawing the rest from reference TRBV11-2 and TRBJ2-7, the complete variable domain is EAGVAQSPRYKIIEKRQSVAFWCNPISGHATLYWYQQILGQGPKLLIQFQNNGVVDDSQLPKDRFSAERLKGVDSTLKIQPAKLEDSAVYLCASRPQGTYEQYFGPGTRLTVT.

This clonotype was seen ten or more times. This chain joins TRBV12-3 or TRBV12-4 and TRBJ2-2; tentatively, D is TRBD2 (5 bases). This CDR3 spans 14 amino acids. The V end lost 3 bases, the J end lost 1 base, and 6 bases lay between the germline ends. The CDR3: CASSFAGNTGELFF. CDR3 nucleotide sequence: TGTGCCAGCAGTTTCGCGGGGAACACCGGGGAGCTGTTTTTT.

The chain carries TRBV19 and TRBJ2-1; D is possibly TRBD1 (5 bases). The V and J ends lost 1 base and 0 bases respectively, with 13 bases between them. The CDR3 is made up of 17 amino acids. The germline V gene encodes CDR1 LNHDA and CDR2 SQIVND (reference sequence). Written as DNA, the CDR3 is TGTGCCAGTAGTATAGTCCCAGGGAAAAGCTCCTACAATGAGCAGTTCTTC. Its translation: CASSIVPGKSSYNEQFF.

The CDR3 coding sequence is TGTGCCAGCAGCTTCGAAATGAGGACGACCGGGGAGCTGTTTTTT. Translation gives CASSFEMRTTGELFF. The V gene is TRBV7-8, the J gene TRBJ2-2; D ambiguous. CDR3 length equals 15 residues. CDR1 is SGHVS and CDR2 is FQNEAQ in the germline V gene. Trimming removed 3 bases at V and 5 bases at J, with 13 bases between.

This clonotype was counted ten times or more. This chain joins TRBV2 and TRBJ2-7, with D possibly TRBD2 on 6 matching bases. Trimming cost V 6 bases and J 3 bases, with 12 bases left between them. This CDR3 has 13 amino acids. CDR1 is SNHLY and CDR2 is FYNNEI in the germline V gene. CDR3 amino acids: CASSGDLDYEQYF. In nucleotides, the CDR3 is TGTGCCAGCAGCGGGGACTTAGACTACGAGCAGTACTTC.